Described below is a single TCR beta chain sequence and its context. The antigen is not known. The entry originates in a study of CD8 T cells in Susac syndrome. The CDR3 has 15 residues. Per the germline V gene, CDR1 is LGHDT and CDR2 is YNNKEL (reference sequence). V lost 1 base, J lost 10 bases, and 14 bases lay in between. Study-wide results and limits: By the study's own acknowledgment, its TCR sequencing and HLA analysis included relatively few individuals.

cDNA came from about 0.5 to 1 ug RNA primed by random hexamers. Coverage of TCR beta CDR3 amplification by immunoSEQ multiplex PCR extended to 54 Vbeta and 13 Jbeta. TCRdb re-called the immunoSEQ multiplex PCR reads with MiXCR, one entry per CDR3 protein. The sample gives approximately 120,000 distinct CDR3 sequences, about 95% of which show up once; under 0.1% is in the top ten. Healthy donors served as the controls. They were matched for age and sex. Purification of the CD8+ and CD4+ T cells relied on negative isolation, and TEMRA cells underwent FACS enrichment. Sequenced: CD4+ T cells from PBMCs. The rearrangement joins TRBV3-1 to TRBJ1-6; no reliable D call. This clonotype was obtained from a human donor in good health. The CDR3 spells CASSQGVPLGSPLHF. The CDR3 DNA sequence: TGTGCCAGCAGCCAAGGCGTACCCTTAGGATCACCCCTCCACTTT.